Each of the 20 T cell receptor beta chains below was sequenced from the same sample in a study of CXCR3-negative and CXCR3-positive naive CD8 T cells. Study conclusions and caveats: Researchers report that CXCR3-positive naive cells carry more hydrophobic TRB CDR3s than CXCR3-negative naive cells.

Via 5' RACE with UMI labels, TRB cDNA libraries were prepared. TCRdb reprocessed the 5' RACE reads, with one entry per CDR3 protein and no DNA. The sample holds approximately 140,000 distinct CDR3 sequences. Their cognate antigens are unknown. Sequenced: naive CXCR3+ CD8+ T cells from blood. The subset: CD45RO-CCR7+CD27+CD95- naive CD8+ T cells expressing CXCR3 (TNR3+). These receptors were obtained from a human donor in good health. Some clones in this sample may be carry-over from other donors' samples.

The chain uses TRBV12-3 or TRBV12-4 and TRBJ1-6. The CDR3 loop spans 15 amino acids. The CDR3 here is CASSPYQSGDSPLHF.

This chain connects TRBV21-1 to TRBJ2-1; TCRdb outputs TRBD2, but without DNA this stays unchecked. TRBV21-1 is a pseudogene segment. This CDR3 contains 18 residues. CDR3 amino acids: CASSKVCLAGSLGNEQFF.

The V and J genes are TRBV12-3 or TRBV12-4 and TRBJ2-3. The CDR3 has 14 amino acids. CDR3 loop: CASSPLDSTDTQYF.

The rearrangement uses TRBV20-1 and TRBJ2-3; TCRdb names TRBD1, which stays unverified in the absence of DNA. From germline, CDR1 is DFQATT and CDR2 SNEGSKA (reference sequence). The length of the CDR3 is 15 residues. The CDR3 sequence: CSARVPSIGGDTQYF.

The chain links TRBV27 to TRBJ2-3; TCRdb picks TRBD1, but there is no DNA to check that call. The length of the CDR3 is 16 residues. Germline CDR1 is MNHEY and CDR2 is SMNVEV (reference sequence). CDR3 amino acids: CASSPTTGGLTDTQYF.

CDR3 protein: CASSSWDTMNTEAFF. This chain connects TRBV5-1 to TRBJ1-1; TCRdb's D gene call, TRBD1, goes unchecked for lack of DNA. This CDR3 is 15 amino acids long. Germline-derived CDR1 and CDR2 are SGHRS and YFSETQ.

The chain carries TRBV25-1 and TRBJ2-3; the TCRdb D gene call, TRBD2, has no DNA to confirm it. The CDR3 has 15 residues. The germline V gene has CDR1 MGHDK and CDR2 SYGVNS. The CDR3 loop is CASSGTSTSRDTQYF. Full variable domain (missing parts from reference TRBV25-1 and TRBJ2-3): EADIYQTPRYLVIGTGKKITLECSQTMGHDKMYWYQQDPGMELHLIHYSYGVNSTEKGDLSSESTVSRIRTEHFPLTLESARPSHTSQYLCASSGTSTSRDTQYFGPGTRLTVL.

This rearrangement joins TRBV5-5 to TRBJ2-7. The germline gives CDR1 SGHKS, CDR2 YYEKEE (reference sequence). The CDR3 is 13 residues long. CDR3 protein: CASSPQSSYEQYF.

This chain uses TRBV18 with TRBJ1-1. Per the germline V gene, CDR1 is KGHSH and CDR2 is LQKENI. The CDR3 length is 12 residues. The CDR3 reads CARYQKNTEAFF.

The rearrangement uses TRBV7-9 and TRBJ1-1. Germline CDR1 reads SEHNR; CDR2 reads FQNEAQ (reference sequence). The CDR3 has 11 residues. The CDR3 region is CASSSVSEAFF.

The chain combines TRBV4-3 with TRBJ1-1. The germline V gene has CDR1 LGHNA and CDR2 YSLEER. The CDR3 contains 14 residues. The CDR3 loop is CASSQDRGRPEAFF.

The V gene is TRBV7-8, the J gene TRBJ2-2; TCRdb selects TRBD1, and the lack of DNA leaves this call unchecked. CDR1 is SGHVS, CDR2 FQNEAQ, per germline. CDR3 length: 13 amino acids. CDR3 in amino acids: CASSFKGNGELFF. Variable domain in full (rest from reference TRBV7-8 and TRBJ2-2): GAGVSQSPRYKVAKRGQDVALRCDPISGHVSLFWYQQALGQGPEFLTYFQNEAQLDKSGLPSDRFFAERPEGSVSTLKIQRTQQEDSAVYLCASSFKGNGELFFGEGSRLTVL.

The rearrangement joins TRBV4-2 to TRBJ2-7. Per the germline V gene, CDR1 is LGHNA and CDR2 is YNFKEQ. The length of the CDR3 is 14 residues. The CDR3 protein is CASSQGWQTYEQYF.

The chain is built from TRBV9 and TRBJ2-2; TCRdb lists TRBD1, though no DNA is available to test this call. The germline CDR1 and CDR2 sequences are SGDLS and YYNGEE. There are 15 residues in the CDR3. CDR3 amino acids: CASSVAEAGTGELFF.

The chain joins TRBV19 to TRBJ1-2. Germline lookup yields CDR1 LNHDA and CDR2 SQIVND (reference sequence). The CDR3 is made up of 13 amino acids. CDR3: CASSIAANYGYTF.

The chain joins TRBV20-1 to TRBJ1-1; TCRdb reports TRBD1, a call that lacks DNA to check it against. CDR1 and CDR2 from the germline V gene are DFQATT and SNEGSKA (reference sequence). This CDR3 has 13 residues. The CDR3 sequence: CSARPTGITEAFF.

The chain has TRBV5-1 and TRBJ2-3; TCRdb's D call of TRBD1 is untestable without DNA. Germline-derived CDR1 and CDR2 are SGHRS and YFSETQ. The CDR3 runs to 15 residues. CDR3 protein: CASSLAVGRSDTQYF.

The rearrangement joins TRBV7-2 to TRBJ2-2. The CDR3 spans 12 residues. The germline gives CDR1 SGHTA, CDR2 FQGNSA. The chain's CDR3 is CASSPLTGELFF.

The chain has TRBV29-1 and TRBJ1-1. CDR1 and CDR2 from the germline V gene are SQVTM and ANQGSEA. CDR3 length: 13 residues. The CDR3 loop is CSVEGVLNTEAFF. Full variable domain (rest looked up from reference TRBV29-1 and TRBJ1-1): SAVISQKPSRDICQRGTSLTIQCQVDSQVTMMFWYRQQPGQSLTLIATANQGSEATYESGFVIDKFPISRPNLTFSTLTVSNMSPEDSSIYLCSVEGVLNTEAFFGQGTRLTVV.

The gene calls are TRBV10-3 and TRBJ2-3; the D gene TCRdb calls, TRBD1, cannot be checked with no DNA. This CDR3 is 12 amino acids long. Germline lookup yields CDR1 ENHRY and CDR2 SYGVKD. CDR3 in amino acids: CAVSEGGNTQYF.